The 4 T cell receptor beta chains presented below share a single source sample, sequenced in a study of blood T cell repertoires in COVID-19. Only in-frame clones appear in the TCRdb table, and some are missing; sequencing was by immunoSEQ multiplex PCR. The sample has 210,000 or so clones, about 84% seen once. Sequenced material: peripheral blood. Source of these receptors: a woman of 80 years or more with COVID-19, enrolled during active disease.

This chain connects TRBV7-9 to TRBJ2-5; D perhaps matches TRBD1 (6 bases). The V gene lost 5 bases and the J gene lost 5 bases, with 18 bases spanning the gap. Looked up from germline, CDR1 is SEHNR and CDR2 is FQNEAQ (reference sequence). The CDR3 length is 15 residues. The CDR3 sequence is CASSPIQGTGETQYF. In DNA form, the CDR3 reads TGTGCCAGCAGCCCTATACAGGGCACGGGGGAGACCCAGTACTTC.

The rearrangement links TRBV19 to TRBJ2-2, with TRBD1 identical over 7 bases. This CDR3 contains 16 residues. Germline V gene sequence: CDR1 LNHDA, CDR2 SQIVND (reference sequence). The V gene end was trimmed by 5 bases and the J gene end by 6 bases; junction bases not matched to a gene: 12. The CDR3 sequence is CASSESARGLSGELFF. CDR3 nucleotide sequence: TGTGCCAGTAGTGAATCGGCGAGGGGGCTGTCCGGGGAGCTGTTTTTT.

The chain carries TRBV4-1 and TRBJ2-1, with a possible D match to TRBD2 (5 bases). Trimming removed 2 bases at V and 9 bases at J, with 11 bases between. The CDR3 is made up of 13 amino acids. The germline gives CDR1 MGHRA, CDR2 YSYEKL. CDR3 nucleotide sequence: TGCGCCAGCAGCCAAACTAGTGCGATTGAGCAGTTCTTC. This gives the protein CASSQTSAIEQFF.

The chain combines TRBV2 with TRBJ1-5, with 9 positions matching TRBD1. V was clipped by 6 bases and J by 7 bases; unmatched bases: 4. The CDR3 contains 13 residues. The germline V gene encodes CDR1 SNHLY and CDR2 FYNNEI. CDR3 sequence (DNA): TGTGCCAGCAGCGGACAGGGGTACCAGCCCCAGCATTTT. Translation: CASSGQGYQPQHF.